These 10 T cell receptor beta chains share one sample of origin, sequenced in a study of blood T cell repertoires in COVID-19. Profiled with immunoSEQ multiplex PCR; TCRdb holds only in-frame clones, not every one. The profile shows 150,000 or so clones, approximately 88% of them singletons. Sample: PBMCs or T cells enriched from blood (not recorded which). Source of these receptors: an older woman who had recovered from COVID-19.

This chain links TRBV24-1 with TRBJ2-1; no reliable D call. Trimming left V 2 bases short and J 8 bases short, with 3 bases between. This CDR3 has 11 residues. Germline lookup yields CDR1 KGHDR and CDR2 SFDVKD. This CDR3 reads CATSDYYEQFF. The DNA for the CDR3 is TGTGCCACCAGTGATTACTATGAGCAGTTCTTC.

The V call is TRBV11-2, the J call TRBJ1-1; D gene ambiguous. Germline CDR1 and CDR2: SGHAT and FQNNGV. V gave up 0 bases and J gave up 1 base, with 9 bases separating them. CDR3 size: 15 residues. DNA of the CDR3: TGTGCCAGCAGCTTAGATCGAGGAGGGAACACTGAAGCTTTCTTT. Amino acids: CASSLDRGGNTEAFF. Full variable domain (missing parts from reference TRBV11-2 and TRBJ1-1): EAGVAQSPRYKIIEKRQSVAFWCNPISGHATLYWYQQILGQGPKLLIQFQNNGVVDDSQLPKDRFSAERLKGVDSTLKIQPAKLEDSAVYLCASSLDRGGNTEAFFGQGTRLTVV.

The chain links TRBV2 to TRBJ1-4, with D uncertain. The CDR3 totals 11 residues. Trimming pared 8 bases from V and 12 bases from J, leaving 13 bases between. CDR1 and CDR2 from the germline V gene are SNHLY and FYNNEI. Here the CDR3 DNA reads TGTGCCAGCGAATTATTCAGGCAACTGTTTTTT. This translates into CASELFRQLFF.

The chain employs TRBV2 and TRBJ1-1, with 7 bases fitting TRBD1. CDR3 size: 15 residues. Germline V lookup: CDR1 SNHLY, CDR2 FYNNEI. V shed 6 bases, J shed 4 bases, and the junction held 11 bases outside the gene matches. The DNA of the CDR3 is TGTGCCAGCAGGCCCCGGGACAGTTGGTCCACTGAAGCTTTCTTT. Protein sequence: CASRPRDSWSTEAFF.

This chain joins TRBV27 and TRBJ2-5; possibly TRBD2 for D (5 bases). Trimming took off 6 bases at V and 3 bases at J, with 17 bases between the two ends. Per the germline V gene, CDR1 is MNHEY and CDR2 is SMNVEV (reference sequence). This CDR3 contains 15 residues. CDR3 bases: TGTGCCAGCAGGCGGTACCCCACGGAGGAAGAGACCCAGTACTTC. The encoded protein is CASRRYPTEEETQYF.

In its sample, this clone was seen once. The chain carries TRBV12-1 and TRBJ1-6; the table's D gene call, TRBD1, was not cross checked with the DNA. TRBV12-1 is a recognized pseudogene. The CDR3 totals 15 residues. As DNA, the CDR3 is TGTGCCAGCAGCTTTGGTTCACAGGGAAACTCACCCCTCCACTTT. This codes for CASSFGSQGNSPLHF.

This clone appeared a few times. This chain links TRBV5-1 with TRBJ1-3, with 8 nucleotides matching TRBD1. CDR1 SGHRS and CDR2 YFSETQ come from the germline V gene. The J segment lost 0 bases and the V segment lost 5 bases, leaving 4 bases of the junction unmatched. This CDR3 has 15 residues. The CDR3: CASRRDRSSGNTIYF. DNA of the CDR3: TGCGCCAGCAGAAGGGACAGGAGCTCTGGAAACACCATATATTTT. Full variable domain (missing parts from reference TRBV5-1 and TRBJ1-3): KAGVTQTPRYLIKTRGQQVTLSCSPISGHRSVSWYQQTPGQGLQFLFEYFSETQRNKGNFPGRFSGRQFSNSRSEMNVSTLELGDSALYLCASRRDRSSGNTIYFGEGSWLTVV.

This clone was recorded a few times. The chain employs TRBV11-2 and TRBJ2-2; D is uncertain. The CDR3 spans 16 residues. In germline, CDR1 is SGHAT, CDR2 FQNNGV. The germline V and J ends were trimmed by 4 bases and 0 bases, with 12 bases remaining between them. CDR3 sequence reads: CASSSMRISNTGELFF. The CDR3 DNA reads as TGTGCCAGCAGCTCCATGCGGATTTCGAACACCGGGGAGCTGTTTTTT.

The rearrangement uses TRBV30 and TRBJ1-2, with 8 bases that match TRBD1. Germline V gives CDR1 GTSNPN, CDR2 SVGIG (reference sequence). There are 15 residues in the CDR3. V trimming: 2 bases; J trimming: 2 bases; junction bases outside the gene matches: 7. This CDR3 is CAWSSTGGTNYGYTF. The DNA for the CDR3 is TGTGCCTGGAGTAGTACAGGGGGAACCAACTATGGCTACACCTTC. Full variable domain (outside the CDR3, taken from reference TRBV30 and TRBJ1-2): SQTIHQWPATLVQPVGSPLSLECTVEGTSNPNLYWYRQAAGRGLQLLFYSVGIGQISSEVPQNLSASRPQDRQFILSSKKLLLSDSGFYLCAWSSTGGTNYGYTFGSGTRLTVV.

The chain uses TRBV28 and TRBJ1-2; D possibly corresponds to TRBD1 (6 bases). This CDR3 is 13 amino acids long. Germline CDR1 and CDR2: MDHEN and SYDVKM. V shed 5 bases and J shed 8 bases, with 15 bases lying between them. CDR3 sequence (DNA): TGTGCCAGCAGTAAGGGGGTTACCCGCGGCTACACCTTC. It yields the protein CASSKGVTRGYTF.